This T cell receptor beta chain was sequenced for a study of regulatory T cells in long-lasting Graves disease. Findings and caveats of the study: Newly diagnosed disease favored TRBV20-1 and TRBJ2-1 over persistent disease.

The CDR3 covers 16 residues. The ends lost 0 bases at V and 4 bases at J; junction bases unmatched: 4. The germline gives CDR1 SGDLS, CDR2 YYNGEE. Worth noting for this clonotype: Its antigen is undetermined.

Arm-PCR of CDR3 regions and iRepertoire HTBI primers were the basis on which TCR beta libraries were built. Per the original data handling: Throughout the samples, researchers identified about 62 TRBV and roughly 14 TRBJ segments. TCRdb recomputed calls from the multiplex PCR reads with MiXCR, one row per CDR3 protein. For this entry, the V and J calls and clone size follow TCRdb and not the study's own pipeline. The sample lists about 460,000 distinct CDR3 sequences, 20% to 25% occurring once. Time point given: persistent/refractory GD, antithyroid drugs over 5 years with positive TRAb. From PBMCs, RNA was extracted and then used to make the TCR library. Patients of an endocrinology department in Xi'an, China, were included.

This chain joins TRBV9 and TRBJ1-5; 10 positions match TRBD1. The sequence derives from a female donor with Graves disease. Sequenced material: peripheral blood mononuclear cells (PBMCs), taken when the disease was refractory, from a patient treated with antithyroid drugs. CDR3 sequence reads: CASSVGGTGENQPQHF. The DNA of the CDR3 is TGTGCCAGCAGCGTAGGCGGGACAGGGGAGAATCAGCCCCAGCATTTT.